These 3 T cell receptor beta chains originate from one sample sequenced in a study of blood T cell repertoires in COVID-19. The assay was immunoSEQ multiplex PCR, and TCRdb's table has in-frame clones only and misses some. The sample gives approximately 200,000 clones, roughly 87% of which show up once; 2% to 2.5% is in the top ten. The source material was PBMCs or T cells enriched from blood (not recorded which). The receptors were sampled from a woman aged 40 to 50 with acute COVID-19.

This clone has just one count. The CDR3 region has the DNA TGTGCCAGCAGCTTAGTATCCGGAAACACCATATATTTT. Its protein product is CASSLVSGNTIYF. The chain recombines TRBV11-2 with TRBJ1-3, with D uncertain. Between the trimmed V and J ends, which lost 1 base and 4 bases, there was a span of 5 bases. Germline loops: CDR1 SGHAT, CDR2 FQNNGV. This CDR3 has 13 amino acids.

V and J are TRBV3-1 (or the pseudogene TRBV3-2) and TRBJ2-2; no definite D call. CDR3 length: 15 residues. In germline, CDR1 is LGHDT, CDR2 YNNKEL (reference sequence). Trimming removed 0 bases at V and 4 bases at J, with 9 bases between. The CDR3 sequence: CASSQDRRSTGELFF. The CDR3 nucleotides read TGTGCCAGCAGCCAAGATCGTAGATCCACCGGGGAGCTGTTTTTT.

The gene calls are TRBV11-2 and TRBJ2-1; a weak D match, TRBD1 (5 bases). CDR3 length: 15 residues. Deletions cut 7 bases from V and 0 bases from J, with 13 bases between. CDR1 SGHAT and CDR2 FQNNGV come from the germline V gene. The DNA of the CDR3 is TGTGCCAGCAACCTCAGGGTCAGCTCCTACAATGAGCAGTTCTTC. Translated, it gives CASNLRVSSYNEQFF.